This T cell receptor (beta chain) was sequenced for a study of human T cells and chemical hapten exposure. Turning to the study itself: DPC 0.01% went on the upper back by patch test, with reading at 6 days.

V was pared by 0 bases and J by 9 bases, with 3 bases between. Germline assignment: CDR1 MNHEY and CDR2 SVGAGI. This CDR3 spans 12 amino acids. In this sample, this clonotype turned up many times. Stated time point: patch test 2, 6 weeks after DPC sensitization. Treatment given: therapeutic diphenylcyclopropenone sensitization with weekly scalp DPC. Patches went on only after blood had been drawn each time. Per the authors' pipeline: The median was about 96,000 TCRs per sample, ranging roughly 20,000 to 750,000. Each CDR3 protein gets one entry after TCRdb re-called the RACE reads with MiXCR. The V and J calls here are based on TCRdb, not the publication. Among about 42,000 distinct CDR3 sequences listed, about 8.9% were seen once.

Sequences were derived from whole blood, sampled in connection with sensitization to the hapten diphenylcyclopropenone (DPC). This receptor was obtained from a woman aged 40 to 55 with alopecia areata. Some clones in this sample may be carry-over from other donors' samples. This sequence joins TRBV6-5 and TRBJ1-6; D gene ambiguous. The CDR3 loop reads CASSYSSSPLHF. CDR3 nucleotides: TGTGCCAGCAGTTACTCGAGTTCACCCCTCCACTTT.